The 3 T cell receptor beta chains below all came from one sample that was sequenced in a study of preoperative IRX-2 immunotherapy in early breast cancer. The data were produced by immunoSEQ multiplex PCR, yet TCRdb's version contains in-frame clones alone and is incomplete. The data show about 43,000 clones, roughly 94% seen once. As to treatment: preoperative locoregional IRX-2 cytokine immunotherapy. The specimen comprised tumor tissue, sampled after IRX-2 immunotherapy. The source is a human donor with breast cancer.

This chain uses TRBV7-2 with TRBJ2-4, with no clear D. The germline gives CDR1 SGHTA, CDR2 FQGNSA. The CDR3 has 13 amino acids. V was pared by 2 bases and J by 8 bases, with 10 bases between. CDR3 sequence: CASSLRSLYIQYF. The CDR3 coding sequence is TGTGCCAGCAGCTTAAGGAGCTTATACATTCAGTACTTC.

The chain is built from TRBV7-3 and TRBJ2-7; TRBD1 aligns across 9 bases. This CDR3 comprises 13 residues. Losses at the gene ends were 2 bases for V and 7 bases for J; bases not matched to a gene: 3. From germline, CDR1 is SGHTA and CDR2 FQGTGA. The CDR3 DNA reads as TGTGCCAGCAGCTTAGGGACAGGGCGAGAGCAGTACTTC. This encodes CASSLGTGREQYF.

The V and J genes are TRBV5-6 and TRBJ2-1; D not certain. CDR3 size: 16 residues. With 2 bases removed from V and 6 bases from J, the gap between germline ends came to 18 bases. The germline V gene encodes CDR1 SGHDT and CDR2 YYEEEE. In DNA form, the CDR3 reads TGTGCCAGCAGCTTTTCCTCGGGCCAGCGACTCAATGAGCAGTTCTTC. It encodes CASSFSSGQRLNEQFF. Looking up the rest from reference TRBV5-6 and TRBJ2-1 gives the full variable domain: DAGVTQSPTHLIKTRGQQVTLRCSPKSGHDTVSWYQQALGQGPQFIFQYYEEEERQRGNFPDRFSGHQFPNYSSELNVNALLLGDSALYLCASSFSSGQRLNEQFFGPGTRLTVL.